This is a list of T cell receptor beta chains from one sample in a study of cytomegalovirus exposure and HLA in healthy donors. Measured with immunoSEQ multiplex PCR; TCRdb has only the in-frame clones, and not every one. Of 120,000 or so clones in the sample, about 10% were seen once. The sequencing input was PBMCs. The receptor set was obtained from a woman aged 18-35 years in good health and CMV-seropositive. Both conserved end residues are part of each CDR3. D genes are given only for firm matches.

TRBJ1-1,.,TRBV28,CASRQSGTEAFF
TRBJ1-4,TRBD1,TRBV30,CAWSATTGRSEKLFF
TRBJ2-7,.,TRBV7-7,CASQLMLGASYEQYF
TRBJ1-6,.,TRBV7-9,CASQPDGNNSPLHF
TRBJ2-1,.,TRBV7-9,CASRGMEGNEQFF
TRBJ2-7,TRBD2,TRBV27,CASSPSGTSGGRYEQYF
TRBJ1-1,.,TRBV28,CASSLGGGGKTEAFF
TRBJ2-1,TRBD2,TRBV18,CASSPRLADYNEQFF
TRBJ2-7,.,TRBV7-8,CASSLRADSTEQYF
TRBJ1-5,TRBD1,TRBV2,CASSEDHTNRGRNQPQHF
TRBJ2-5,.,TRBV9,CASSRNVRGQETQYF
TRBJ2-7,TRBD2,TRBV4-1,CASSQDQGSGVAFEQYF
TRBJ2-1,TRBD2,TRBV19,CASSETGTRVHEQFF
TRBJ2-1,TRBD2,TRBV2,CASIVSSGVYNEQFF
TRBJ2-3,TRBD1,TRBV6-1,CASSEMGQTSTDTQYF
TRBJ2-3,.,TRBV20-1,CSAALGTAAYF
TRBJ1-5,.,TRBV30,CAWSLGLGNQPQHF
TRBJ1-2,TRBD1,TRBV2,CASSESGTGGSYTF
TRBJ2-3,TRBD2,TRBV25-1,CASSGPGTSGLGDTQYF
TRBJ1-2,TRBD1,TRBV27,CASSTGGFGYTF
TRBJ1-5,.,TRBV18,CASSPADSNQPQHF
TRBJ2-2,.,TRBV14,CASSLYTGELFF
TRBJ2-7,TRBD1,TRBV4-1,CASSPTGTGSSYEQYF
TRBJ2-7,.,TRBV7-9,CASFTPRGEQYF
TRBJ2-3,.,TRBV5-4,CASRRDTSLTDTQYF
TRBJ2-7,TRBD2,TRBV9,CASRQTLYSGSYEQYF
TRBJ2-5,TRBD1,TRBV5-1,CASSRGQVQETQYF
TRBJ2-7,.,TRBV11-2,CASSQSGQFSEQYF
TRBJ2-3,.,TRBV6-6,CASSYIDTGTDTQYF
TRBJ2-1,TRBD1,TRBV28,CASSFPGGQILNEQFF
TRBJ2-7,TRBD2,TRBV2,CASTSDSYEQYF
TRBJ2-7,TRBD2,TRBV6-1,CASSERPSGSYEQYF
TRBJ1-2,TRBD1,TRBV15,CATSRGDRNYGYTF
TRBJ2-7,.,TRBV28,CASSLERRVAEQYF
TRBJ1-2,.,TRBV7-9,CASSHEKSGYTF
TRBJ2-5,TRBD1,TRBV4-1,CASSQDLDRGWETQYF
TRBJ2-3,.,TRBV2,CASTQNTDTQYF
TRBJ2-1,.,TRBV4-1,CASSQGLTGGSYNEQFF
TRBJ1-1,.,TRBV10-1,CASSASGSTEAFF
TRBJ1-1,.,TRBV6-1,CATNFGGGRDTEAFF
TRBJ2-1,.,TRBV18,CASSPRAFNEQFF
TRBJ2-1,TRBD1,TRBV6-5,CASSPGTGPYNEQFF
TRBJ2-7,TRBD1,TRBV4-1,CASSLRDRGYEQYF
TRBJ1-1,.,TRBV28,CASSLGTKNTEAFF
TRBJ2-5,TRBD2,TRBV19,CASSTHRLAGVGETQYF
TRBJ1-1,TRBD1,TRBV5-4,CASSSGQGEAFF
TRBJ1-3,.,TRBV5-6,CASSLDTGSGNTIYF
TRBJ2-1,.,TRBV10-1,CAILTGTHGNEQFF
TRBJ2-7,TRBD1,TRBV5-6,CASSYRGRGEQYF
.,TRBD2,TRBV10-3,CAIRDIGLAGVDEQYF
TRBJ2-7,TRBD2,TRBV5-1,CASSLASGSREQYF
TRBJ1-5,.,TRBV5-5,CASSLEADNQPQHF
TRBJ2-1,TRBD2,TRBV5-1,CASSFTGLAGVYNEQFF